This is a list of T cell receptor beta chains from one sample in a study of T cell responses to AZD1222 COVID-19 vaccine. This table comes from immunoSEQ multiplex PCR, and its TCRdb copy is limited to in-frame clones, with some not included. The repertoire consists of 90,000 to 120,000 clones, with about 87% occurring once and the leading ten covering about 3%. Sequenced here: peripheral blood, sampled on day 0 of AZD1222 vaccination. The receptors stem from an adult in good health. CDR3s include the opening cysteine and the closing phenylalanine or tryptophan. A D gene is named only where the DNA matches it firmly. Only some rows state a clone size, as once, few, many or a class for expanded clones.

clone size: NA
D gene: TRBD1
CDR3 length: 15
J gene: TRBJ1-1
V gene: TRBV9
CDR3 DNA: TGTGCCAGCAGCGACCCGGGACAGCTGAACACTGAAGCTTTCTTT
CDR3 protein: CASSDPGQLNTEAFF

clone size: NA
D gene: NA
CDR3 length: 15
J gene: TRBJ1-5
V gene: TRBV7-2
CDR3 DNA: TGTGCCAGCAGCCCCACAGGCGGTAGCAATCAGCCCCAGCATTTT
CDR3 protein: CASSPTGGSNQPQHF

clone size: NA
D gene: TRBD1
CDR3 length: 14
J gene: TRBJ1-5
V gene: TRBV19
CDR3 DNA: TGTGCCAGTAGTCCCACAGGGGGTGGCCAGCCCCAGCATTTT
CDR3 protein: CASSPTGGGQPQHF

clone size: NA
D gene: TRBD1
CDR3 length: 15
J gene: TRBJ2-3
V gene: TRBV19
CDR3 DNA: TGTGCCAGTAGACAACAGGGGGCTGTGACAGATACGCAGTATTTT
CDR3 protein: CASRQQGAVTDTQYF

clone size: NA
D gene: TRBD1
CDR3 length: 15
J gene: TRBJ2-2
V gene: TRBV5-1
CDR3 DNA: TGCGCCAGCAGCATGCCCGGACAGGGGGCCGGGGAGCTGTTTTTT
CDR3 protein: CASSMPGQGAGELFF

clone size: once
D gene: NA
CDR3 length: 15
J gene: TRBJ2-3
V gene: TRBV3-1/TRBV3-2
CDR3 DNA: TGTGCCAGCAGCCAAGATCGAACTAGCACAGATACGCAGTATTTT
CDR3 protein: CASSQDRTSTDTQYF

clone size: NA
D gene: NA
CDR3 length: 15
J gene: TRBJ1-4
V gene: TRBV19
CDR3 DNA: TGTGCCAGCCGGTCCCCTGGGAGCAATAATGAAAAACTGTTTTTT
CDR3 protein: CASRSPGSNNEKLFF

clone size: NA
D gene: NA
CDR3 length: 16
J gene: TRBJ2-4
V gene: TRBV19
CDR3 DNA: TGTGCCAGTAGTATAGATGGCAGCCTAGCCAAAAACATTCAGTACTTC
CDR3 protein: CASSIDGSLAKNIQYF

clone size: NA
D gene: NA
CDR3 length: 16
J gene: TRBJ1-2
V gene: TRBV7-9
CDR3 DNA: TGTGCCAGCAGCGCCCATACCCCCGGGGGAAACTATGGCTACACCTTC
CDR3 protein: CASSAHTPGGNYGYTF

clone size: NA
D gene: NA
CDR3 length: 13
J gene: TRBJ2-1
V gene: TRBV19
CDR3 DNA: TGTGCCAGTACCCTGAACAGTCTTGAGCGGCAGTTCTTC
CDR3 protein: CASTLNSLERQFF

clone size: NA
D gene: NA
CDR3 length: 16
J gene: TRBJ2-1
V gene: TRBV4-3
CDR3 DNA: TGCGCCAGCAGCCAAGATTTGGCGGGGGCTTGGGGTGAGCAGTTCTTC
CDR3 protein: CASSQDLAGAWGEQFF

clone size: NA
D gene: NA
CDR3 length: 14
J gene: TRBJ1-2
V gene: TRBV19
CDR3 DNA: TGTGCCAGTAGTGGGACCGTCGGAGGGCATGGCTACACCTTC
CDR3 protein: CASSGTVGGHGYTF

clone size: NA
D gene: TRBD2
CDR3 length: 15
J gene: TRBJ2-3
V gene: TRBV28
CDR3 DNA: TGTGCCAGCAGCCTTAGCGGGGGGGCCGTTGATACGCAGTATTTT
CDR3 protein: CASSLSGGAVDTQYF

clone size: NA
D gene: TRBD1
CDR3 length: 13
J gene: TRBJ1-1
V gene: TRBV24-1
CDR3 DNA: TGTGCCACCAGTGATGGACAGGGTCGGGCAGCTTTCTTT
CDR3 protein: CATSDGQGRAAFF

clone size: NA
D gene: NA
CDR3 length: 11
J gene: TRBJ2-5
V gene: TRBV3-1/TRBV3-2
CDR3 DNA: TGTGCCAGCAGCCGCTTGGAGACCCAGTACTTC
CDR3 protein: CASSRLETQYF